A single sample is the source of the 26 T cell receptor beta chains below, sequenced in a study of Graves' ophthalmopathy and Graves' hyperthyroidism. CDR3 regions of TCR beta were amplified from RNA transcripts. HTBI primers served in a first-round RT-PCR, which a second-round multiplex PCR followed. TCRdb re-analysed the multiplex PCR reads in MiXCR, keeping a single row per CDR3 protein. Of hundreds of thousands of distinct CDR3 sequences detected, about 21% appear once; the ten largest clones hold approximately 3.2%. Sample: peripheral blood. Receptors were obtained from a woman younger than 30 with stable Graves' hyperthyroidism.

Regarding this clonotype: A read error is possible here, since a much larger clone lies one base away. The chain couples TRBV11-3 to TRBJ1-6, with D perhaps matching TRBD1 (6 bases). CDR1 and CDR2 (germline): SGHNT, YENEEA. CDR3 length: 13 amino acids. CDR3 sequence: CASSPGHTSHLHF. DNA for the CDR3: TGTGCCAGCAGTCCGGGACATACTTCACACCTCCACTTT.

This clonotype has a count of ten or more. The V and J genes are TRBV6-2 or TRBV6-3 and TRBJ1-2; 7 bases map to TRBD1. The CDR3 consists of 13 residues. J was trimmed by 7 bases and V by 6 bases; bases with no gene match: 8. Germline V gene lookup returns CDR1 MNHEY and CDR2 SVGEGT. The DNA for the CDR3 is TGTGCCAGCAGCGAGGGGGCAGTTGGTGGCTACACCTTC. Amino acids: CASSEGAVGGYTF.

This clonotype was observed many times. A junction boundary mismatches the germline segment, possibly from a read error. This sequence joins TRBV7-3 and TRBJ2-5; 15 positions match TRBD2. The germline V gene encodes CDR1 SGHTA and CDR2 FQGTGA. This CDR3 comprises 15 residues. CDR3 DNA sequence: TGTGCCAGCAGCTTGGGACTAGCGGGGGGAGAGACCCAGTGCTTC. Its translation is CASSLGLAGGETQCF.

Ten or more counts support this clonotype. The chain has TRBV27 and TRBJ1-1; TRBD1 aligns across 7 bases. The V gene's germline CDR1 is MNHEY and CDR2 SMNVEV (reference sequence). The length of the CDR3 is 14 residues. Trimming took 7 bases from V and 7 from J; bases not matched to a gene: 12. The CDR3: CASTLDRDRGEAFF. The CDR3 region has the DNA TGTGCCAGCACCCTAGACAGGGATCGTGGTGAAGCTTTCTTT.

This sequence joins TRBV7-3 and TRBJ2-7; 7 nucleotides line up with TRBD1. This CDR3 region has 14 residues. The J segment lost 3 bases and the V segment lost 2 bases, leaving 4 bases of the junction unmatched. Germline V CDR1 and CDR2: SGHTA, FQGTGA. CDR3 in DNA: TGTGCCAGCAGCTTAGACAGGGTCGGCTACGAGCAGTACTTC. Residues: CASSLDRVGYEQYF.

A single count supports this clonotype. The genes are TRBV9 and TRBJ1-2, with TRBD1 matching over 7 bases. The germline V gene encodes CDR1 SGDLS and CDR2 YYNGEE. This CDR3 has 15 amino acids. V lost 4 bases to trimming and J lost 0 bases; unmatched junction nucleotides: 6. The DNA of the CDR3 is TGTGCCAGCAGCCTGAGGGACAGAACTAACTATGGCTACACCTTC. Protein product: CASSLRDRTNYGYTF.

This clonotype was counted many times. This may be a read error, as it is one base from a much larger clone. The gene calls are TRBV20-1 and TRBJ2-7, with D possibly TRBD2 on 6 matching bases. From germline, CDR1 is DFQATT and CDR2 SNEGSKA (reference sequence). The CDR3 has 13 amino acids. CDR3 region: CSAREATDYEQHF. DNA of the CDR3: TGCAGTGCTAGAGAGGCAACGGACTACGAGCAGCACTTC.

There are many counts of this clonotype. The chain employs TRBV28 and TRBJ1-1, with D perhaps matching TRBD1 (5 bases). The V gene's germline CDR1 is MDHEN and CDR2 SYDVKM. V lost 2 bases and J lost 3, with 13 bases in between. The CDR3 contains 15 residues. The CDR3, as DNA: TGTGCCAGCAGTTTAGGGGGACGTTCGGACACTGAAGCTTTCTTT. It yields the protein CASSLGGRSDTEAFF.

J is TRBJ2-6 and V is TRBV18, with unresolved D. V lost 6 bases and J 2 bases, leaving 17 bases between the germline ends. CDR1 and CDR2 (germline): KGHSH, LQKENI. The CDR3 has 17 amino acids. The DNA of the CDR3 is TGTGCCAGCTCGCCTATTCAAATCGAAACTGGGGCCAACGTCCTGACTTTC. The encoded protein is CASSPIQIETGANVLTF. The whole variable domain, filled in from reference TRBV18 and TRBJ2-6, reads NAGVMQNPRHLVRRRGQEARLRCSPMKGHSHVYWYRQLPEEGLKFMVYLQKENIIDESGMPKERFSAEFPKEGPSILRIQQVVRGDSAAYFCASSPIQIETGANVLTFGAGSRLTVL.

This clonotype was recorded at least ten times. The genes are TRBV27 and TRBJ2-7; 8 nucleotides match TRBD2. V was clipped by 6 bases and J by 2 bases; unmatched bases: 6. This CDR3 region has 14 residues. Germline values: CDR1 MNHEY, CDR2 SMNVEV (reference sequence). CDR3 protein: CASSQGSGAYEQYF. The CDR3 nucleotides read TGTGCCAGCAGCCAAGGTAGCGGGGCCTACGAGCAGTACTTC.

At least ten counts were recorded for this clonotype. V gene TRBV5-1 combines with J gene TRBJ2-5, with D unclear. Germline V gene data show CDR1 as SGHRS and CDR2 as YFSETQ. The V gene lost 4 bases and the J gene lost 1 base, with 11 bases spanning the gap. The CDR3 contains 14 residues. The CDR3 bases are TGCGCCAGCAGCCCGAATAGGATCCAAGAGACCCAGTACTTC. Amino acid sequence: CASSPNRIQETQYF.

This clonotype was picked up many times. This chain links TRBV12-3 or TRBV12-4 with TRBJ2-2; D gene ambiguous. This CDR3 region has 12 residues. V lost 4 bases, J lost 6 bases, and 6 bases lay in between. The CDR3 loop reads CASSSSAGELFF. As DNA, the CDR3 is TGTGCCAGCAGTTCCTCGGCCGGGGAGCTGTTTTTT.

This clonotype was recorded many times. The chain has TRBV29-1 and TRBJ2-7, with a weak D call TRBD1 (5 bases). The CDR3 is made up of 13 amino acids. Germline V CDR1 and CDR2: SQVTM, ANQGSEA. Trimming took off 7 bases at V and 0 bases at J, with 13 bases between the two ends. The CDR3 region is CSATTVHSYEQYF. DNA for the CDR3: TGCAGCGCCACGACAGTACACTCCTACGAGCAGTACTTC.

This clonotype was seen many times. The CDR3 nucleotides read TGTGCCAGCAGTGAATGGGTAGGCTACGAGCAGTACTTC. Translated: CASSEWVGYEQYF. The chain combines TRBV25-1 with TRBJ2-7; D is ambiguous. V was shortened by 1 base and J by 3 bases, with 7 bases between the two germline ends. Germline assignment: CDR1 MGHDK and CDR2 SYGVNS. The CDR3 is made up of 13 amino acids.

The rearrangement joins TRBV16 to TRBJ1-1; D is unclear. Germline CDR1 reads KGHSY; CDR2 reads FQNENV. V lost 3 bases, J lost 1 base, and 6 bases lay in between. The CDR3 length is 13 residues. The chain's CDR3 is CASSHSANTEAFF. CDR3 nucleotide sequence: TGTGCCAGCAGCCATTCAGCGAACACTGAAGCTTTCTTT.

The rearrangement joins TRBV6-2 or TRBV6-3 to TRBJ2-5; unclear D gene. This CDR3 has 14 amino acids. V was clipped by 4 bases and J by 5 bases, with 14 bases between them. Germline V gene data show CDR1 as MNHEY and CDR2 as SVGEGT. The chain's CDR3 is CASSSAKKSETQYF. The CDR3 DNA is TGTGCCAGCAGTTCCGCTAAGAAGTCGGAGACCCAGTACTTC.

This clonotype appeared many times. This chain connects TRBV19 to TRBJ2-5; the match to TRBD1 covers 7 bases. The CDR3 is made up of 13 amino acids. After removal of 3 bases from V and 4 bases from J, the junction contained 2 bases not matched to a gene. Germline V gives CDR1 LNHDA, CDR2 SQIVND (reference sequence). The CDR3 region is CASSMNRGETQYF. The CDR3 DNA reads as TGTGCCAGTAGTATGAACAGGGGAGAGACCCAGTACTTC.

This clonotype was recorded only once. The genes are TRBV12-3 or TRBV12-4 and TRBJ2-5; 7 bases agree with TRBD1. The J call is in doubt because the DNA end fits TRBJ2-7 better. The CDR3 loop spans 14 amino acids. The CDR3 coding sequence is TGTGCCAGCAGAAAGACAGGGAACTCCTACGAGCAGTACTTC. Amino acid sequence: CASRKTGNSYEQYF.

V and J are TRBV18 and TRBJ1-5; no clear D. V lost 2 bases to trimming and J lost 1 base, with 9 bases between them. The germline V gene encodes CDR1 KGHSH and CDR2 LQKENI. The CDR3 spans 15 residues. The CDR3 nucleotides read TGTGCCAGCTCACCAGGGTCATTAAGCAATCAGCCCCAGCATTTT. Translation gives CASSPGSLSNQPQHF.

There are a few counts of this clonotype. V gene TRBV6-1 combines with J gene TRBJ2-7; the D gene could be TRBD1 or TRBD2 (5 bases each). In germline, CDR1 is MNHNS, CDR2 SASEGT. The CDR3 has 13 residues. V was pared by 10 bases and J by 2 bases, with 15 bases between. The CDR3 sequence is CAIGEGMAYEQYF. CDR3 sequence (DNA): TGTGCCATAGGCGAGGGGATGGCCTACGAGCAGTACTTC.

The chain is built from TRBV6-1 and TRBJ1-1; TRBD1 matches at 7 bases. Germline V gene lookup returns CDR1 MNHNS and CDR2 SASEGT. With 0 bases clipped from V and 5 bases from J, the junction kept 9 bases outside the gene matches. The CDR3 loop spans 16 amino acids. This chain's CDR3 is CASSEALWRGQTEAFF. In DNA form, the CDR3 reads TGTGCCAGCAGTGAAGCTCTGTGGAGGGGGCAGACTGAAGCTTTCTTT.

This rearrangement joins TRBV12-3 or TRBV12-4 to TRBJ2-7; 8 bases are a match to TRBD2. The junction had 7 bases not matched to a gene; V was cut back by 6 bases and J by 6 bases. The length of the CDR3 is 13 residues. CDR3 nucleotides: TGTGCCAGCAGCCGCCTAGCGGGCCCCGAGCAGTACTTC. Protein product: CASSRLAGPEQYF.

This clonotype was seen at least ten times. The CDR3 sequence: CASSVGQGYNSPLHF. The CDR3 DNA sequence: TGTGCCAGCAGTGTGGGACAGGGGTATAATTCACCCCTCCACTTT. The chain recombines TRBV6-1 with TRBJ1-6; 10 bases are a match to TRBD1. The CDR3 sequence is 15 residues long. With 4 bases clipped from V and 4 bases from J, the junction kept 1 base outside the gene matches. The germline CDR1 and CDR2 sequences are MNHNS and SASEGT.

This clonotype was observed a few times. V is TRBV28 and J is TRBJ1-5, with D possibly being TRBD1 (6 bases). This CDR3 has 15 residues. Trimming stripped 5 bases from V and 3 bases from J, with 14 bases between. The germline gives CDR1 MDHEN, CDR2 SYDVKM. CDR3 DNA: TGTGCCAGCAGTCCCTCGGGGGCGAACAATCAGCCCCAGCATTTT. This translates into CASSPSGANNQPQHF.

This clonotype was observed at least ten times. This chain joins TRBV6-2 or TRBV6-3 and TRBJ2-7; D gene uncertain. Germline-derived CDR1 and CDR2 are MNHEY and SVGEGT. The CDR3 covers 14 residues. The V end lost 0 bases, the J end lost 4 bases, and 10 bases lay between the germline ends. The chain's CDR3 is CASSYSIPDYEQYF. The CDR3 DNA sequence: TGTGCCAGCAGTTACTCAATTCCCGATTACGAGCAGTACTTC.

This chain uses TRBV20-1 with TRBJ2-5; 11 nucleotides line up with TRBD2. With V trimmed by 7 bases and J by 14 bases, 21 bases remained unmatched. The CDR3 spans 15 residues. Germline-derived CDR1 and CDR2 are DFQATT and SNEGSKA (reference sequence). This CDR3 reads CSGSDFSGRAETEYF. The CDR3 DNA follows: TGCAGTGGTTCCGACTTTAGCGGGAGGGCCGAGACCGAATACTTC.